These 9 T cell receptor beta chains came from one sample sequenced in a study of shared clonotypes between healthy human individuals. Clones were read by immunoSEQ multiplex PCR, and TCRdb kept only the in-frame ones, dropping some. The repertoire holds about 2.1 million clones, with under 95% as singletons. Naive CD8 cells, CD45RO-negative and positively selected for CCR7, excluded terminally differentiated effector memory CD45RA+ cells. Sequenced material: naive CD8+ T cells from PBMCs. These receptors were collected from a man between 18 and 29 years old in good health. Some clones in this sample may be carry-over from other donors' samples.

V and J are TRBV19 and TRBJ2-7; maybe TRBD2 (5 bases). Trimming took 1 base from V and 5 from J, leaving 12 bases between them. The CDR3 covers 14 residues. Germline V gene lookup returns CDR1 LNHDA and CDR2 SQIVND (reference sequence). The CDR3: CASSIGGPWDEQYF. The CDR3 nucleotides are TGTGCCAGTAGTATAGGCGGGCCCTGGGACGAGCAGTACTTC.

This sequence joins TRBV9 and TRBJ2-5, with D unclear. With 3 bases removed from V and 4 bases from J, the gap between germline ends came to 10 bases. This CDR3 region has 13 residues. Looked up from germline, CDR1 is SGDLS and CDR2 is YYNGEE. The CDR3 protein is CASSGIFLETQYF. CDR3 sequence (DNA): TGTGCCAGCAGCGGGATCTTCTTAGAGACCCAGTACTTC. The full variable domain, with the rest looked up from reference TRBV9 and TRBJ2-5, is DSGVTQTPKHLITATGQRVTLRCSPRSGDLSVYWYQQSLDQGLQFLIQYYNGEERAKGNILERFSAQQFPDLHSELNLSSLELGDSALYFCASSGIFLETQYFGPGTRLLVL.

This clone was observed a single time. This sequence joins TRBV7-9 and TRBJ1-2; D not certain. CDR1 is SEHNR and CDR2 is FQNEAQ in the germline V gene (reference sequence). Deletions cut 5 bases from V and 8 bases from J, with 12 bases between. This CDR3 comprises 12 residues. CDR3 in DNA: TGTGCCAGCAGCCCCATGACTCGAGGCTACACCTTC. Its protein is CASSPMTRGYTF.

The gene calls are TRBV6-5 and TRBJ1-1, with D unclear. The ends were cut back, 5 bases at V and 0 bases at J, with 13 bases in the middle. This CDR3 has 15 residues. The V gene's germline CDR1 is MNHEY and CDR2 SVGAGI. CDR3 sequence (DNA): TGTGCCAGCAGTCTCTCACAGAGCATGAACACTGAAGCTTTCTTT. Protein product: CASSLSQSMNTEAFF.

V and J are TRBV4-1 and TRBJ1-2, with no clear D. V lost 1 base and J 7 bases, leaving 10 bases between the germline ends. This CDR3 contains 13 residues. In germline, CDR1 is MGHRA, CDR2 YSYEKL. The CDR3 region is CASSQGAAPGYTF. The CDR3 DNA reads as TGCGCCAGCAGCCAAGGGGCGGCTCCTGGCTACACCTTC.

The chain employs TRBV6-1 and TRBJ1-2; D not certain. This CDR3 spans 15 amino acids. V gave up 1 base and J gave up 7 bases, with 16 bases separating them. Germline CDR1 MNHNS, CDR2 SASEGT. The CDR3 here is CASSEGIWGIGGYTF. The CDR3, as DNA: TGTGCCAGCAGTGAAGGGATCTGGGGTATAGGTGGCTACACCTTC.

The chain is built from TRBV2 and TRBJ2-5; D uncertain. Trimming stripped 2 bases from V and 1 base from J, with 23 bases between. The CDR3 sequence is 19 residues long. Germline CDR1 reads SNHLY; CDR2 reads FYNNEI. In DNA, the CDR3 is TGTGCCAGCAGTGAATATTTGTTTAAGGCCGGTCTCCCCCAAGAGACCCAGTACTTC. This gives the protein CASSEYLFKAGLPQETQYF.

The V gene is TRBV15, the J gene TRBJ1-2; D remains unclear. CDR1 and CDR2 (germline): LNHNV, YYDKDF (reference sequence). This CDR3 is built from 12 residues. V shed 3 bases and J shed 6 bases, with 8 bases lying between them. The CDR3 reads CATSSSVDGYTF. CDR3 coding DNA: TGTGCCACCAGCAGTTCGGTCGATGGCTACACCTTC.

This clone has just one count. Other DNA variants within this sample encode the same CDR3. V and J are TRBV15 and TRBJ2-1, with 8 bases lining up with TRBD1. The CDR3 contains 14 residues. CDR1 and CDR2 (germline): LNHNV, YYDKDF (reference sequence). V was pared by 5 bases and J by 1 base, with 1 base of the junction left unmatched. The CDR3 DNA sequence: TGTGCCACCAGCCGGACAGGGTCCTACAATGAGCAGTTCTTC. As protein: CATSRTGSYNEQFF.